The next 8 T cell receptor beta chains were all read from a single sample in a study of blood T cell repertoires in COVID-19. Generated by immunoSEQ multiplex PCR, the TCRdb table keeps only in-frame clones and is missing some. The sample includes a few hundred thousand clones, around 87% seen only once; the top ten take more than 1.5%. The sample consisted of PBMCs or T cells enriched from blood (not recorded which). These receptors came from a man between 40 and 49 years old in a cohort exposed to, infected with or recovered from COVID-19 (not recorded which).

The CDR3 reads CASSENRGESGELFF. CDR3 nucleotides: TGTGCCAGCAGTGAGAACAGGGGTGAATCCGGGGAGCTGTTTTTT. The chain links TRBV6-1 to TRBJ2-2, with 7 bases fitting TRBD1. The CDR3 covers 15 residues. V lost 3 bases to trimming and J lost 6 bases; unmatched junction nucleotides: 7. Germline V gene sequence: CDR1 MNHNS, CDR2 SASEGT.

The chain carries TRBV5-1 and TRBJ2-1; D is perhaps TRBD1 (6 bases). Between the trimmed V and J ends, which lost 0 bases and 6 bases, there was a span of 16 bases. There are 16 residues in the CDR3. CDR1 is SGHRS and CDR2 is YFSETQ in the germline V gene. CDR3 coding DNA: TGCGCCAGCAGCTTGGTGCCCAGGGGAATGGGCAATGAGCAGTTCTTC. Amino acids: CASSLVPRGMGNEQFF.

This rearrangement joins TRBV29-1 to TRBJ2-3, with TRBD1 matching 9 bases. The junction had 6 bases not matched to a gene; V was cut back by 4 bases and J by 4 bases. Germline CDR1 and CDR2: SQVTM and ANQGSEA. This CDR3 is built from 14 residues. The DNA of the CDR3 is TGCAGCGTTGCCAACAGGGGGCGCGCAGATACGCAGTATTTT. Protein product: CSVANRGRADTQYF.

The chain uses TRBV11-3 and TRBJ1-5, with TRBD1 as a possible D gene (5 bases). V was cut by 2 bases and J by 2 bases, with 25 bases left in between. Germline CDR1 is SGHNT and CDR2 is YENEEA. The CDR3 is made up of 20 amino acids. This CDR3 is CASSLIRSDTHYLGNQPQHF. The CDR3 DNA reads TGTGCCAGCAGCTTAATAAGGTCGGACACCCACTACCTCGGCAATCAGCCCCAGCATTTT. Full variable domain (outside the CDR3, taken from reference TRBV11-3 and TRBJ1-5): EAGVVQSPRYKIIEKKQPVAFWCNPISGHNTLYWYLQNLGQGPELLIRYENEEAVDDSQLPKDRFSAERLKGVDSTLKIQPAELGDSAVYLCASSLIRSDTHYLGNQPQHFGDGTRLSIL.

J is TRBJ1-1 and V is TRBV3-1 (or the pseudogene TRBV3-2); weak D call: TRBD1 (6 bases). Looked up from germline, CDR1 is LGHDT and CDR2 is YNNKEL (reference sequence). The CDR3 covers 15 residues. V gave up 4 bases and J gave up 5 bases, with 17 bases separating them. The CDR3 sequence: CASSPRLGGGTEAFF. The CDR3 nucleotides read TGTGCCAGCAGCCCCCGCTTAGGGGGGGGTACTGAAGCTTTCTTT.

V is TRBV5-1 and J is TRBJ2-2; 7 bases match TRBD1. V lost 4 bases and J lost 7; bases outside the gene matches: 10. The CDR3 is 15 residues long. Germline V gives CDR1 SGHRS, CDR2 YFSETQ. The CDR3 DNA is TGCGCCAGCAGCCAAGAAACAGGGGTATTCGGGGAGCTGTTTTTT. This encodes CASSQETGVFGELFF. The full variable domain, completed using reference TRBV5-1 and TRBJ2-2, is KAGVTQTPRYLIKTRGQQVTLSCSPISGHRSVSWYQQTPGQGLQFLFEYFSETQRNKGNFPGRFSGRQFSNSRSEMNVSTLELGDSALYLCASSQETGVFGELFFGEGSRLTVL.

The rearrangement uses TRBV5-1 and TRBJ1-6, with D maybe TRBD1 (5 bases). The ends were cut back, 0 bases at V and 8 bases at J, with 9 bases in the middle. The CDR3 spans 14 residues. Germline CDR1 and CDR2: SGHRS and YFSETQ. CDR3 amino acids: CASSLEGRYSPLHF. CDR3 in DNA: TGCGCCAGCAGCTTGGAGGGGAGGTATTCACCCCTCCACTTT. The full variable domain, rest sourced from reference TRBV5-1 and TRBJ1-6, is KAGVTQTPRYLIKTRGQQVTLSCSPISGHRSVSWYQQTPGQGLQFLFEYFSETQRNKGNFPGRFSGRQFSNSRSEMNVSTLELGDSALYLCASSLEGRYSPLHFGNGTRLTVT.

CDR3: CASSPRDSTAQYF. The CDR3 coding sequence is TGTGCCAGCTCACCACGTGATTCCACGGCGCAGTATTTT. The chain combines TRBV18 with TRBJ2-3, with D unclear. Germline V gene data show CDR1 as KGHSH and CDR2 as LQKENI. The CDR3 is 13 residues long. Trimming cost V 1 base and J 10 bases, with 12 bases left between them.